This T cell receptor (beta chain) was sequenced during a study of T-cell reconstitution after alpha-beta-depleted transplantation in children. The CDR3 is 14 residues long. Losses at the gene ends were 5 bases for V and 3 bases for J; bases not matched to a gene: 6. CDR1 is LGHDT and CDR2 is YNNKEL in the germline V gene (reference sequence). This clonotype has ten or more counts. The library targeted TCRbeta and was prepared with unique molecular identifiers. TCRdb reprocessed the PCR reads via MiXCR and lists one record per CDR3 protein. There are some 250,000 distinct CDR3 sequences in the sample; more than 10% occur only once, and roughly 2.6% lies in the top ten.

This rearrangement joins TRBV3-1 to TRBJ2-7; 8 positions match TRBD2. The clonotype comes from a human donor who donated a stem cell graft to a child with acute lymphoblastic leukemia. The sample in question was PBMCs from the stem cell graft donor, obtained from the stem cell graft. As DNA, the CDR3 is TGTGCCAGCAGCTCCGGACTAGCAATCTACGAGCAGTACTTC. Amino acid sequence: CASSSGLAIYEQYF.